This T cell receptor beta chain was recovered during a study of human T cells and chemical hapten exposure. The study's findings and limits: TCRs at a frequency above 1 in 1000 stayed unchanged with DPC sensitization.

V gave up 6 bases and J gave up 8 bases; unmatched junction bases: 6. The CDR3 extends over 12 amino acids. CDR1 MNHEY and CDR2 SVGAGI come from the germline V gene. During construction of the library, unique molecular identifiers were attached to individual cDNA molecules for quantitative, reproducible TCR counting. Per the study methods: Sample TCR counts, which ranged from 23,224 to 690,600, had a median of 95,638. Via MiXCR, TCRdb re-called the reads, giving one row per CDR3 protein. TCRdb, not the authors, supplied the V and J calls. This table has about 120,000 distinct CDR3 sequences, 8% to 9.5% appearing once. This clonotype occurred many times. No antigen is known for it. Someone pulled total RNA out of unfractionated whole blood.

The sequence came from a human donor in good health. Some clones in this sample may be carry-over from other donors' samples. Sequencing was performed on whole blood. The chain is built from TRBV6-5 and TRBJ1-2; 7 nucleotides align to TRBD1. As DNA, the CDR3 is TGTGCCAGCAGGAGAACAGGGGAAGGCTACACCTTC. This gives the protein CASRRTGEGYTF.